This TCR beta chain was found in a study of cytomegalovirus exposure and HLA in healthy donors. Germline V gene data show CDR1 as WNHNN and CDR2 as SYGVQD (reference sequence). This CDR3 contains 14 residues. The V end lost 0 bases, the J end lost 4 bases, and 9 bases lay between the germline ends. Study observations and caveats: Further analysis, carried out later, found HLA-associated TCR beta chains more clonally expanded than equally common other chains.

This clone was seen only once. Antigen specificity is unknown. PCR employed 60 Vbeta and 13 Jbeta primers. Here immunoSEQ multiplex PCR was the method, and the copy in TCRdb shows in-frame clones only, minus some. The top ten clones hold around 4.2% of a sample with approximately 77,000 clones, over 60% of them seen once. The clonotype was recovered from a man in his forties in good health and CMV-seronegative. The rearrangement uses TRBV10-1 and TRBJ2-5; D gene ambiguous. The sequenced sample consisted of PBMCs. Here the CDR3 reads CASSESRFRETQYF. Here the CDR3 DNA reads TGCGCCAGCAGTGAGTCCCGGTTCCGAGAGACCCAGTACTTC.